One sample yielded the 28 T cell receptor beta chains listed below, sequenced in a study of shared clonotypes between healthy human individuals. Here immunoSEQ multiplex PCR was the method, and the copy in TCRdb shows in-frame clones only, minus some. The sample holds hundreds of thousands of clones, around four fifths seen once. The sample taken for sequencing was memory CD4+ T cells sorted from blood. The subset here: CD45RA-negative fraction. The receptors originated from a man between 25 and 39 years old in good health.

V gene TRBV5-1 combines with J gene TRBJ2-2, with a tentative D call TRBD1 (6 bases). The CDR3 covers 16 residues. Germline assignment: CDR1 SGHRS and CDR2 YFSETQ. Trimming pared 9 bases from V and 0 bases from J, leaving 18 bases between. For the CDR3, the DNA is TGCGCCACCGGCACACAGGGAACCCCGAACACCGGGGAGCTGTTTTTT. Its protein is CATGTQGTPNTGELFF. Looking up the rest from reference TRBV5-1 and TRBJ2-2 gives the full variable domain: KAGVTQTPRYLIKTRGQQVTLSCSPISGHRSVSWYQQTPGQGLQFLFEYFSETQRNKGNFPGRFSGRQFSNSRSEMNVSTLELGDSALYLCATGTQGTPNTGELFFGEGSRLTVL.

V is TRBV6-6 and J is TRBJ2-7; TRBD1 matches 8 bases. V lost 6 bases and J lost 4; bases outside the gene matches: 8. The V gene's germline CDR1 is MNHNY and CDR2 SVGAGI (reference sequence). The CDR3 extends over 14 amino acids. CDR3 in amino acids: CASSQGARIYEQYF. The CDR3 DNA sequence: TGTGCCAGCAGCCAGGGGGCGCGTATTTACGAGCAGTACTTC.

This chain links TRBV28 with TRBJ2-6; D gene unclear. Germline V lookup: CDR1 MDHEN, CDR2 SYDVKM. The ends were cut back, 7 bases at V and 4 bases at J, with 8 bases in the middle. CDR3 size: 13 residues. CDR3 in DNA: TGTGCCAGCACCCGGTCCGGGGCCAACGTCCTGACTTTC. Its protein product is CASTRSGANVLTF.

The chain is built from TRBV5-1 and TRBJ1-1; D is undetermined. Germline V CDR1 and CDR2: SGHRS, YFSETQ. The CDR3 sequence is 15 residues long. Trimming took 1 base from V and 5 from J, leaving 15 bases between them. CDR3 in amino acids: CASSLSGRKGTEAFF. The CDR3, as DNA: TGCGCCAGCAGCTTGTCGGGCAGGAAAGGAACTGAAGCTTTCTTT.

This chain links TRBV6-1 with TRBJ1-2; D may be TRBD1 (5 bases). V lost 2 bases, J lost 6 bases, and 13 bases lay in between. In germline, CDR1 is MNHNS, CDR2 SASEGT. This CDR3 comprises 14 residues. In DNA, the CDR3 is TGTGCCAGCAGTGAACACAGGCTGGTTGATGGCTACACCTTC. Translation gives CASSEHRLVDGYTF.

This rearrangement joins TRBV6-1 to TRBJ1-2; 8 bases are a match to TRBD1. Germline CDR1 is MNHNS and CDR2 is SASEGT. V shed 1 base and J 1 base; nucleotides not matched to a gene: 5. The CDR3 is made up of 16 amino acids. The DNA of the CDR3 is TGTGCCAGCAGTGAAGACCAGGGGGCTAATAACTATGGCTACACCTTC. Encoded protein: CASSEDQGANNYGYTF.

This chain links TRBV5-1 with TRBJ2-7, with D possibly TRBD2 on 6 matching bases. The CDR3 sequence is 15 residues long. Germline V gene data show CDR1 as SGHRS and CDR2 as YFSETQ. V was pared by 0 bases and J by 1 base, with 11 bases between. The chain's CDR3 is CASSLGGADSYEQYF. In DNA, the CDR3 is TGCGCCAGCAGCTTGGGCGGGGCAGATTCCTACGAGCAGTACTTC.

This chain's CDR3 is CASSQEDSGTNIQYF. CDR3 sequence (DNA): TGCGCCAGCAGCCAAGAGGATAGCGGGACGAACATTCAGTACTTC. The rearrangement joins TRBV4-1 to TRBJ2-4; 8 bases fit TRBD2. The trim removed 0 bases at V and 7 bases at J, leaving 5 bases unmatched. The germline CDR1 and CDR2 sequences are MGHRA and YSYEKL. The CDR3 is 15 amino acids.

CDR3 amino acids: CASSHSGTGTLYGYTF. CDR3 nucleotide sequence: TGTGCCAGCAGCCACTCGGGGACCGGGACCCTCTATGGCTACACCTTC. The chain is built from TRBV5-4 and TRBJ1-2; possibly TRBD1 for D (5 bases). Trimming stripped 4 bases from V and 4 bases from J, with 20 bases between. This CDR3 is built from 16 residues. Germline V gives CDR1 SGHNT, CDR2 YYREEE (reference sequence).

The rearrangement uses TRBV29-1 and TRBJ2-1, with 10 nucleotides matching TRBD2. The germline gives CDR1 SQVTM, CDR2 ANQGSEA. The CDR3 length is 16 residues. V gave up 4 bases and J gave up 3 bases; unmatched junction bases: 9. CDR3 coding DNA: TGCAGCGTTGCCAAGCGGGAGGGCGTTCTCTACAATGAGCAGTTCTTC. This sequence encodes CSVAKREGVLYNEQFF.

In this sample, this clone turned up a few times. V gene TRBV21-1 combines with J gene TRBJ2-1; TRBD2 is taken as the D call from the table, unchecked against the DNA. TRBV21-1 is annotated as a pseudogene. This CDR3 has 15 amino acids. The CDR3 nucleotides are TGTGCCAGCAGCAAAGCTGCGGGAGGAAACAATGAGCAGTTCTTC. This gives the protein CASSKAAGGNNEQFF.

The chain joins TRBV4-2 to TRBJ2-5; tentative D call: TRBD1 (6 bases). Germline CDR1 is LGHNA and CDR2 is YNFKEQ. Deletions cut 0 bases from V and 5 bases from J, with 10 bases between. The CDR3 covers 14 residues. The CDR3 sequence is CASSQERGWETQYF. The CDR3, as DNA: TGTGCCAGCAGCCAAGAGAGGGGGTGGGAGACCCAGTACTTC.

The chain recombines TRBV14 with TRBJ2-1, with D perhaps matching TRBD2 (5 bases). V lost 0 bases to trimming and J lost 4 bases, with 13 bases between them. The V gene's germline CDR1 is SGHDN and CDR2 FVKESK. The CDR3 is 16 residues long. The CDR3 nucleotides read TGTGCCAGCAGCCAAGATCGGACTCAGATATACAATGAGCAGTTCTTC. Its protein is CASSQDRTQIYNEQFF.

The chain combines TRBV5-5 with TRBJ1-1; D not resolved. Trimming pared 0 bases from V and 4 bases from J, leaving 7 bases between. Germline CDR1 reads SGHKS; CDR2 reads YYEKEE (reference sequence). The CDR3 has 13 residues. CDR3 amino acids: CASSLEEITEAFF. The CDR3 DNA reads as TGTGCCAGCAGCTTGGAGGAGATCACTGAAGCTTTCTTT.

This chain links TRBV6-1 with TRBJ1-5; a weak D match, TRBD1 (5 bases). Trimming cost V 1 base and J 6 bases, with 10 bases left between them. Per the germline V gene, CDR1 is MNHNS and CDR2 is SASEGT. The CDR3 loop spans 14 amino acids. CDR3 sequence reads: CASSEGRTSQPQHF. The CDR3 nucleotides read TGTGCCAGCAGTGAAGGTAGGACAAGTCAGCCCCAGCATTTT.

The V call is TRBV5-1, the J call TRBJ1-6; the D gene is possibly TRBD1 (5 bases). The V end lost 0 bases, the J end lost 7 bases, and 11 bases lay between the germline ends. The CDR3 sequence is 15 residues long. CDR1 and CDR2 (germline): SGHRS, YFSETQ. CDR3 sequence reads: CASSLEQGGNSPLHF. In DNA form, the CDR3 reads TGCGCCAGCAGCTTGGAGCAGGGAGGCAATTCACCCCTCCACTTT.

The chain links TRBV25-1 to TRBJ2-7; TRBD1 is a possible D gene (5 bases). Between the trimmed V and J ends, which lost 10 bases and 2 bases, there was a span of 15 bases. This CDR3 has 13 residues. The germline V gene has CDR1 MGHDK and CDR2 SYGVNS. Written as DNA, the CDR3 is TGTGCCACCTCATCCACACAGGCCTACGAGCAGTACTTC. It translates to CATSSTQAYEQYF.

V usage is TRBV4-2 and J usage is TRBJ2-1; 7 nucleotides agree with TRBD2. The CDR3 consists of 17 residues. Trimming cost V 4 bases and J 5 bases; bases outside gene matches: 14. The V gene's germline CDR1 is LGHNA and CDR2 YNFKEQ. CDR3 protein: CASSPGAGERANNEQFF. CDR3 nucleotide sequence: TGTGCCAGCAGCCCTGGGGCGGGAGAGCGGGCGAACAATGAGCAGTTCTTC.

The chain employs TRBV29-1 and TRBJ2-1; maybe TRBD2 (5 bases). CDR1 is SQVTM and CDR2 is ANQGSEA in the germline V gene. The CDR3 contains 11 residues. The ends were cut back, 6 bases at V and 12 bases at J, with 15 bases in the middle. The CDR3 region is CSVPEGTTQFF. CDR3 coding DNA: TGCAGCGTCCCAGAGGGTACAACGCAGTTCTTC.

With regard to this clone: Distinct nucleotide sequences in the sample also encode this CDR3. The rearrangement links TRBV27 to TRBJ1-4, with unresolved D. The CDR3 length is 12 residues. Germline V gene sequence: CDR1 MNHEY, CDR2 SMNVEV (reference sequence). V lost 6 bases to trimming and J lost 7 bases, with 9 bases between them. CDR3 protein: CASSPPGEKLFF. CDR3 bases: TGTGCCAGCAGCCCCCCCGGTGAAAAACTGTTTTTT.

This chain connects TRBV19 to TRBJ2-7; TRBD1 matches at 8 bases. V was clipped by 3 bases and J by 0 bases; unmatched bases: 4. The CDR3 has 15 residues. The germline V gene encodes CDR1 LNHDA and CDR2 SQIVND (reference sequence). Written as DNA, the CDR3 is TGTGCCAGTAGTATTGGGACAGGTGTCTCCTACGAGCAGTACTTC. Protein sequence: CASSIGTGVSYEQYF.

This clone was counted once. This chain joins TRBV28 and TRBJ2-7; TRBD2 matches 14 bases. The CDR3 spans 15 residues. CDR1 and CDR2 (germline): MDHEN, SYDVKM. Trimming cost V 5 bases and J 6 bases; bases outside gene matches: 6. The CDR3 protein is CASSTPGLAGVEQYF. As DNA, the CDR3 is TGTGCCAGCAGTACGCCGGGACTAGCGGGAGTCGAGCAGTACTTC.

This clone was counted a single time. The chain recombines TRBV28 with TRBJ1-5; D not resolved. Trimming took off 3 bases at V and 9 bases at J, with 9 bases between the two ends. The CDR3 extends over 12 amino acids. Looked up from germline, CDR1 is MDHEN and CDR2 is SYDVKM. The CDR3 bases are TGTGCCAGCAGTTTCCGTCAGCGGCCCCAGCATTTT. Protein: CASSFRQRPQHF.

The chain is built from TRBV4-1 and TRBJ1-2; TRBD1 is a possible D gene (6 bases). V lost 2 bases and J 8 bases, leaving 15 bases between the germline ends. This CDR3 comprises 14 residues. The germline gives CDR1 MGHRA, CDR2 YSYEKL. This CDR3 reads CASSQSPGEGGYTF. In DNA form, the CDR3 reads TGCGCCAGCAGCCAAAGCCCAGGGGAGGGGGGCTACACCTTC.

The rearrangement joins TRBV5-1 to TRBJ2-5, with unresolved D. V gave up 5 bases and J gave up 1 base, with 9 bases separating them. The CDR3 is 13 amino acids. Germline CDR1 SGHRS, CDR2 YFSETQ. Here the CDR3 reads CASSVQSQETQYF. CDR3 coding DNA: TGCGCCAGCAGTGTACAGTCCCAAGAGACCCAGTACTTC.

The chain combines TRBV29-1 with TRBJ1-2, with D possibly being TRBD1 (6 bases). There are 13 residues in the CDR3. Trimming took 6 bases from V and 2 from J, leaving 13 bases between them. The V gene's germline CDR1 is SQVTM and CDR2 ANQGSEA. CDR3 DNA: TGCAGCGTGTGGACAGATCTAAACTATGGCTACACCTTC. Translation: CSVWTDLNYGYTF.

In this sample, this clone turned up a few times. The genes are TRBV30 and TRBJ1-4; the match to TRBD1 covers 8 bases. Trimming cost V 4 bases and J 7 bases; bases outside gene matches: 14. The CDR3 runs to 16 residues. CDR1 is GTSNPN, CDR2 SVGIG, per germline (reference sequence). CDR3 nucleotides: TGTGCCTGGAACACAGGGGGTGCGGGGGCATTTGAAAAACTGTTTTTT. Protein product: CAWNTGGAGAFEKLFF.

This clone was seen more than once but under ten times. This chain joins TRBV5-6 and TRBJ1-5; no reliable D call. Between the trimmed V and J ends, which lost 0 bases and 9 bases, there was a span of 10 bases. This CDR3 region has 13 residues. CDR1 SGHDT and CDR2 YYEEEE come from the germline V gene. DNA for the CDR3: TGTGCCAGCAGCTTGGAATCCAGCGGGCCCCAGCATTTT. Translating it yields CASSLESSGPQHF.